These 31 T cell receptor beta chains originate from one sample sequenced in a study of blood T cell repertoires in COVID-19. The protocol was immunoSEQ multiplex PCR, while the TCRdb copy is restricted to in-frame clones and leaves out a portion. The table lists 150,000 or so clones, approximately 80% of them singletons, with 13% to 15% in the top ten. Material for sequencing was PBMCs or T cells enriched from blood (not recorded which). All receptors derive from a man aged 50 to 59 who had recovered from COVID-19.

This clone was seen a few times. The genes are TRBV29-1 and TRBJ2-1; 7 bases align to TRBD2. Germline-derived CDR1 and CDR2 are SQVTM and ANQGSEA. Unmatched junction bases numbered 9, after V lost 5 bases and J lost 8 bases. CDR3 length equals 13 residues. In nucleotides, the CDR3 is TGCAGCGTTAAACTAATAGGGAGGGATGAGCAGTTCTTC. Amino acid sequence: CSVKLIGRDEQFF.

This chain connects TRBV29-1 to TRBJ1-4; TRBD1 matches 10 bases. Germline values: CDR1 SQVTM, CDR2 ANQGSEA. CDR3 length: 13 residues. V lost 7 bases, J lost 6 bases, and 5 bases stayed unmatched. The CDR3 is CSAYGQGDEKLFF. The CDR3 DNA reads TGCAGCGCTTATGGACAGGGGGATGAAAAACTGTTTTTT.

This sequence joins TRBV12-3 or TRBV12-4 and TRBJ1-1; 9 bases fit TRBD1. The CDR3 spans 13 residues. After removal of 5 bases from V and 5 bases from J, the junction contained 3 bases not matched to a gene. The CDR3 DNA is TGTGCCAGCAGTACAGGGGGCCGGACTGAAGCTTTCTTT. Protein sequence: CASSTGGRTEAFF.

This clone was counted only a few times. This rearrangement joins TRBV29-1 to TRBJ2-2, with D tentatively TRBD2 (7 bases). Deletions cut 6 bases from V and 2 bases from J, with 13 bases between. The CDR3 covers 14 residues. The germline V gene encodes CDR1 SQVTM and CDR2 ANQGSEA. The CDR3, as DNA: TGCAGCGTCCAAGGGGGGGGAAACACCGGGGAGCTGTTTTTT. As protein: CSVQGGGNTGELFF.

In DNA, the CDR3 is TGTGCCAGCAGCCAAGGGGACAACAGGGCAGCATACATTCAGTACTTC. Amino acid sequence: CASSQGDNRAAYIQYF. The chain uses TRBV14 and TRBJ2-4; a weak D match, TRBD1 (6 bases). The CDR3 is made up of 16 amino acids. V dropped 1 base and J dropped 8 bases, with 18 bases sitting between them. The V gene's germline CDR1 is SGHDN and CDR2 FVKESK.

This clone was picked up a small number of times. The chain employs TRBV4-1 and TRBJ1-6; 7 bases map to TRBD1. This CDR3 spans 17 amino acids. Looked up from germline, CDR1 is MGHRA and CDR2 is YSYEKL. Germline trimming cut 0 bases from V and 0 bases from J; bases unmatched to any gene: 2. The CDR3 bases are TGCGCCAGCAGCCAAGAGACAGGGAGCTCCTATAATTCACCCCTCCACTTT. It encodes CASSQETGSSYNSPLHF.

The sample holds one count of this clone. The chain combines TRBV5-1 with TRBJ1-2; weak D call: TRBD1 (5 bases). The V gene lost 1 base and the J gene lost 2 bases, with 12 bases spanning the gap. The CDR3 contains 15 residues. Germline V gene sequence: CDR1 SGHRS, CDR2 YFSETQ. CDR3 nucleotide sequence: TGCGCCAGCAGCTTGTCAGGGATGCGAAACTATGGCTACACCTTC. It specifies CASSLSGMRNYGYTF.

The chain joins TRBV6-5 to TRBJ2-7, with TRBD1 matching over 7 bases. The germline gives CDR1 MNHEY, CDR2 SVGAGI. Trimming took 4 bases from V and 0 from J; bases not matched to a gene: 3. The CDR3 extends over 14 amino acids. Here the CDR3 DNA reads TGTGCCAGCAGTTCCGGGACAGACTCCTACGAGCAGTACTTC. This codes for CASSSGTDSYEQYF.

V is TRBV14 and J is TRBJ2-7, with TRBD1 matching over 9 bases. The germline V gene has CDR1 SGHDN and CDR2 FVKESK. The J segment lost 6 bases and the V segment lost 0 bases, leaving 6 bases of the junction unmatched. The CDR3 is 15 residues long. The CDR3 sequence: CASSQDSGTGREQYF. CDR3 DNA sequence: TGTGCCAGCAGCCAAGATTCCGGGACAGGGCGCGAGCAGTACTTC.

This rearrangement joins TRBV12-3 or TRBV12-4 to TRBJ1-1; no clear D gene. The CDR3 is made up of 13 amino acids. The V end lost 0 bases, the J end lost 3 bases, and 5 bases lay between the germline ends. The CDR3, as DNA: TGTGCCAGCAGTTTAGCCCGGTACACTGAAGCTTTCTTT. Protein product: CASSLARYTEAFF.

The chain recombines TRBV28 with TRBJ1-5, with D perhaps matching TRBD1 (5 bases). Germline V gives CDR1 MDHEN, CDR2 SYDVKM. This CDR3 has 14 amino acids. The ends were cut back, 6 bases at V and 0 bases at J, with 9 bases in the middle. In nucleotides, the CDR3 is TGTGCCAGCAGATCGACAGATAGCAATCAGCCCCAGCATTTT. It encodes CASRSTDSNQPQHF. Supplemented by reference TRBV28 and TRBJ1-5, the full variable domain reads DVKVTQSSRYLVKRTGEKVFLECVQDMDHENMFWYRQDPGLGLRLIYFSYDVKMKEKGDIPEGYSVSREKKERFSLILESASTNQTSMYLCASRSTDSNQPQHFGDGTRLSIL.

The genes are TRBV11-2 and TRBJ1-1, with 8 bases matching TRBD1. There are 14 residues in the CDR3. From germline, CDR1 is SGHAT and CDR2 FQNNGV. V lost 5 bases, J lost 1 base, and 3 bases stayed unmatched. This CDR3 reads CASSRDRGNTEAFF. In DNA, the CDR3 is TGTGCCAGCAGCCGTGACAGGGGGAACACTGAAGCTTTCTTT.

V is TRBV6-1 and J is TRBJ1-2; no clear D gene. The ends were cut back, 3 bases at V and 7 bases at J, with 18 bases in the middle. The CDR3 sequence is 15 residues long. The germline V gene encodes CDR1 MNHNS and CDR2 SASEGT. CDR3 sequence: CASSDRTLRRSGYTF. The CDR3 coding sequence is TGTGCCAGCAGTGATCGGACTCTAAGAAGGAGTGGCTACACCTTC.

This chain uses TRBV5-1 with TRBJ1-1; 11 nucleotides agree with TRBD1. Trimming cost V 2 bases and J 4 bases; bases outside gene matches: 7. Germline CDR1 SGHRS, CDR2 YFSETQ. This CDR3 has 16 residues. The CDR3 sequence: CASSFRTGGLGTEAFF. Here the CDR3 DNA reads TGCGCCAGCAGCTTTCGGACAGGGGGCTTGGGCACTGAAGCTTTCTTT.

The chain uses TRBV7-9 and TRBJ1-1, with a tentative D call TRBD1 (5 bases). Trimming took 5 bases from V and 5 from J, leaving 9 bases between them. Germline V gene lookup returns CDR1 SEHNR and CDR2 FQNEAQ (reference sequence). This CDR3 spans 12 amino acids. In DNA form, the CDR3 reads TGTGCCAGCAGCCCGGGGGAAACTGAAGCTTTCTTT. This gives the protein CASSPGETEAFF.

This chain uses TRBV19 with TRBJ2-3, with TRBD1 matching 8 bases. The ends lost 6 bases at V and 2 bases at J; junction bases unmatched: 4. CDR3 length equals 14 residues. CDR1 is LNHDA and CDR2 is SQIVND in the germline V gene (reference sequence). CDR3 nucleotide sequence: TGTGCCAGTAGGAGGACAGGGACCACAGATACGCAGTATTTT. It codes for CASRRTGTTDTQYF. Based on the CDR3 plus reference TRBV19 and TRBJ2-3, the full variable domain is DGGITQSPKYLFRKEGQNVTLSCEQNLNHDAMYWYRQDPGQGLRLIYYSQIVNDFQKGDIAEGYSVSREKKESFPLTVTSAQKNPTAFYLCASRRTGTTDTQYFGPGTRLTVL.

The V gene is TRBV27, the J gene TRBJ1-5, with 8 bases that match TRBD1. The germline gives CDR1 MNHEY, CDR2 SMNVEV (reference sequence). The J segment lost 6 bases and the V segment lost 3 bases, leaving 7 bases of the junction unmatched. The CDR3 runs 15 residues. This CDR3 is CASSLHRQGSQPQHF. The CDR3 DNA reads as TGTGCCAGCAGTTTGCATCGACAGGGGAGTCAGCCCCAGCATTTT.

This chain uses TRBV5-1 with TRBJ2-3; TRBD2 matches at 11 bases. The CDR3 consists of 16 residues. The V segment lost 0 bases and the J segment 5 bases; nucleotides outside the gene matches: 5. CDR1 and CDR2 (germline): SGHRS, YFSETQ. This chain's CDR3 is CASSLALAGGKDTQYF. CDR3 nucleotides: TGCGCCAGCAGCTTGGCGTTAGCGGGGGGGAAAGATACGCAGTATTTT. The full variable domain, in which reference TRBV5-1 and TRBJ2-3 provide the parts outside the CDR3, is KAGVTQTPRYLIKTRGQQVTLSCSPISGHRSVSWYQQTPGQGLQFLFEYFSETQRNKGNFPGRFSGRQFSNSRSEMNVSTLELGDSALYLCASSLALAGGKDTQYFGPGTRLTVL.

The chain combines TRBV5-1 with TRBJ2-2, with D tentatively TRBD1 (6 bases). Trimming took 4 bases from V and 4 from J, leaving 17 bases between them. Per germline, CDR1 SGHRS and CDR2 YFSETQ. This CDR3 is 16 amino acids long. CDR3 residues: CASSPSETGFTGELFF. The CDR3 DNA is TGCGCCAGCAGCCCATCAGAAACAGGGTTCACCGGGGAGCTGTTTTTT.

This rearrangement joins TRBV2 to TRBJ1-2; 9 bases match TRBD1. Germline-derived CDR1 and CDR2 are SNHLY and FYNNEI. V lost 8 bases and J lost 8; bases outside the gene matches: 15. The CDR3 sequence is 15 residues long. In DNA form, the CDR3 reads TGTGCCAGCTCCAGACCCCGCGGGACAGGGAAGGGCTACACCTTC. Its protein product is CASSRPRGTGKGYTF.

V is TRBV19 and J is TRBJ2-5, with a tentative D call TRBD1 (5 bases). The CDR3 is 13 amino acids. Germline V gives CDR1 LNHDA, CDR2 SQIVND (reference sequence). V lost 7 bases to trimming and J lost 3 bases, with 12 bases between them. The CDR3 loop is CASKGVGKETQYF. Here the CDR3 DNA reads TGTGCCAGTAAAGGGGTGGGGAAAGAGACCCAGTACTTC.

This clone was counted only a few times. The chain has TRBV18 and TRBJ1-3; TRBD1 agrees at 8 bases. Per the germline V gene, CDR1 is KGHSH and CDR2 is LQKENI. J lost 0 bases, V lost 4 bases, and 5 bases had no gene match. The CDR3 consists of 16 residues. CDR3 bases: TGTGCCAGCTCACAGGGACAGGCTCTCTCTGGAAACACCATATATTTT. Translated, it gives CASSQGQALSGNTIYF.

This clone has just one count. CDR3 amino acids: CARAGGHGSLTTDTQYF. CDR3 DNA sequence: TGTGCCAGGGCAGGGGGACACGGAAGCCTCACCACAGATACGCAGTATTTT. The V and J genes are TRBV2 and TRBJ2-3; 7 bases align to TRBD1. The CDR3 contains 17 residues. Germline CDR1 is SNHLY and CDR2 is FYNNEI. V shed 9 bases, J shed 2 bases, and the junction held 17 bases outside the gene matches.

This clone was seen a few times. J is TRBJ2-7 and V is TRBV23-1; TRBD2 matches at 11 bases. TRBV23-1 is identified as an open reading frame with a role that is uncertain. The CDR3 length is 16 residues. Losses at the gene ends were 6 bases for V and 3 bases for J; bases not matched to a gene: 10. The CDR3 sequence is CASSQIKGLADYEQYF. In nucleotides, the CDR3 is TGCGCCAGCAGCCAAATAAAGGGACTAGCGGACTACGAGCAGTACTTC.

This chain links TRBV27 with TRBJ2-7; 13 bases are shared with TRBD2. The CDR3 length is 15 residues. The V gene end was trimmed by 8 bases and the J gene end by 5 bases; junction bases not matched to a gene: 9. Germline CDR1 and CDR2: MNHEY and SMNVEV (reference sequence). The CDR3 DNA is TGTGCCAGCGGGGGGACTAGCGGGGTGGTCGACGAGCAGTACTTC. Encoded protein: CASGGTSGVVDEQYF.

The CDR3 region has the DNA TGTGCCACGCAGGGGGCCGGTCAGCCCCAGCATTTT. It specifies CATQGAGQPQHF. The chain links TRBV28 to TRBJ1-5, with 8 bases aligning to TRBD1. The CDR3 is made up of 12 amino acids. Germline assignment: CDR1 MDHEN and CDR2 SYDVKM. J gave up 6 bases and V 10 bases, and 5 bases lay outside the gene matches.

The genes are TRBV28 and TRBJ1-2; D is perhaps TRBD1 (6 bases). This CDR3 region has 12 residues. V lost 9 bases to trimming and J lost 7 bases, with 15 bases between them. Germline V gene data show CDR1 as MDHEN and CDR2 as SYDVKM. For the CDR3, the DNA is TGTGCCAGTACCACAGGGTGGGTTGGCTACACCTTC. Translated: CASTTGWVGYTF.

The chain couples TRBV11-3 to TRBJ2-1; weak D call: TRBD1 (5 bases). CDR1 is SGHNT and CDR2 is YENEEA in the germline V gene. V lost 1 base and J 1 base, leaving 8 bases between the germline ends. The CDR3 consists of 15 residues. The CDR3 is CASSLVGASYNEQFF. The CDR3 DNA sequence: TGTGCCAGCAGCTTAGTAGGGGCGTCCTACAATGAGCAGTTCTTC.

This clone occurred once. The V gene is TRBV30, the J gene TRBJ1-5, with D hard to call. Trimming shortened V by 2 bases and J by 3 bases, and 8 bases separated the two germline ends. This CDR3 region has 13 residues. The germline V gene encodes CDR1 GTSNPN and CDR2 SVGIG (reference sequence). The CDR3 DNA reads as TGTGCCTGGAGTCTCGGGGTCAATCAGCCCCAGCATTTT. Translation gives CAWSLGVNQPQHF.

V and J are TRBV5-1 and TRBJ1-2, with D hard to call. CDR3 size: 13 residues. Trimming left V 4 bases short and J 4 bases short, with 11 bases between. Germline loops: CDR1 SGHRS, CDR2 YFSETQ. DNA for the CDR3: TGCGCCAGCAGCGAGAGCGCTTTCTATGGCTACACCTTC. As protein: CASSESAFYGYTF.

J is TRBJ2-3 and V is TRBV13; no firm D call. V lost 1 base and J 0 bases, leaving 5 bases between the germline ends. The CDR3 sequence is 14 residues long. The germline gives CDR1 PRHDT, CDR2 FYEKMQ (reference sequence). Written as DNA, the CDR3 is TGTGCCAGCAGCTTAGTTCCTAGCACAGATACGCAGTATTTT. This sequence encodes CASSLVPSTDTQYF.